This T cell receptor (beta chain) comes out of a study of T cell responses to AZD1222 COVID-19 vaccine (dated by TCRdb to the early 2020s). Describing the broader study: TCR sequencing was performed for about 250 trial participants, of whom about 200 were given two doses of AZD1222 and around 25 were given two doses of MenACWY control vaccine. Enrollment into the trials was organized by age into subgroups of 18-55, 56-69 and 70-plus years, and those subgroups contained roughly 140, 27 and 60 TCR-sequenced participants, respectively.

What the study reported, not specific to this receptor: Reportedly, close to half of the unique spike-specific TCRs recognized epitopes lying outside the regions that are mutated in the B.1.351 and B.1.1.7 variants. The 56-69-year group was small, and its depth increase did not reach significance, likely because of low power. Most participants were white British and females outnumbered males, and the authors suggested that clonal diversity may have been underestimated. A significant rise in spike-specific TCR breadth and depth was observed after two AZD1222 doses relative to day 0 and relative to MenACWY recipients. Because no samples from the day 14 peak response were available, repertoires could be characterized only after the peak T cell response. Vaccine-associated CD4 TCRs spanned the whole spike protein, with dominant responses in regions 160-218 and 743-854. Conclusions about previously exposed vaccinees are limited because only six or seven AZD1222 recipients were SARS-CoV-2 seropositive at baseline.

The CDR3 regions of human TCRbeta chains were subjected to immunosequencing. The paper's processing steps were these. Repertoire TCRs were checked for matches against a reference library of SARS-CoV-2-specific TCRs that had been generated using the MIRA antigen-specificity platform. Breadth was defined as the fraction of unique TCRs that were SARS-CoV-2-associated, and depth was defined as the fraction of total T cells that were SARS-CoV-2-associated. Using the MIRA data, each spike-specific TCR was mapped to the spike region that the TCR reacts to and placed in a CD4 or CD8 class. Log10-transformed breadth and depth values were compared by one-way ANOVA with Sidak's multiple comparisons tests. TCRdb's version of the immuneACCESS table is confined to in-frame rearrangements and falls short of the full clone set. An unresolved V gene accounts for under half of the shortfall where checked; the remainder is of unknown origin. V, J and clone size are those of that table, while D and trimming were read from the DNA. This sample comprises over 75,000 clones, more than 80% of them detected only once. The top ten clones comprise more than 2% of the sample.

V is cut by 6 bases and J by 0 bases, and the space between the germline ends is 14 bases. Sequences SNHLY (CDR1) and FYNNEI (CDR2) are obtained from the germline V gene. The CDR3 numbers 15 residues from cysteine through phenylalanine. The retained sequence is limited to the CDR3, 45 bases, with the frame set at the first base. In regard to this clone: Its cognate antigen has yet to be identified. No base-level quality is on record; no much larger clone is a single base apart.

The sample's time point, from its label and the paper: about 28 days (+/-7) after the second vaccine dose. AZD1222 recipients whose second dose came at about 4 weeks and those whose second dose came at about 12 weeks were combined into one group, since spike-specific TCR depth and breadth did not differ between the two schedules. Vaccinee samples came from UK trials COV001 and COV002, including a single-blind randomized controlled phase 2/3 trial of AZD1222 (ChAdOx1 nCoV-19) in healthy adults. Trial participant PBMC samples were collected at day 0 and day 28 after the second dose for TCRbeta chain sequencing.

The receptor comes from an adult who received the AZD1222 COVID-19 vaccine. The V and J genes are TRBV2 and TRBJ1-1, with the D gene not clear enough to name. This specimen was peripheral blood, taken 28 days after the second AZD1222 dose. At the DNA level, the sequence is TGTGCCAGCAGACAAAGCGTACAGATGAACACTGAAGCTTTCTTT. Its coded protein is CASRQSVQMNTEAFF.